Following are 32 T cell receptor beta chains from one sample sequenced in a study of T cell repertoires in cytomegalovirus infection. These receptors lack a known antigen. TCRdb redid the calling of the reads with MiXCR, one entry per CDR3 protein. The sample carries 640,000 or so distinct CDR3 sequences, around 32% recorded once. The sequencing used cultured PBMCs, collected from culture after CMV antigen stimulation. The source is a human donor in good health (CMV status not recorded). Some clones in this sample may be carry-over from other donors' samples.

The rearrangement links TRBV7-9 to TRBJ2-1; the D gene is possibly TRBD2 (6 bases). CDR1 is SEHNR, CDR2 FQNEAQ, per germline (reference sequence). Trimming took off 4 bases at V and 3 bases at J, with 16 bases between the two ends. The CDR3 loop spans 16 amino acids. CDR3 nucleotide sequence: TGTGCCAGCAGCTCTGTAGCCCGCGGGGTCTACAATGAGCAGTTCTTC. It translates to CASSSVARGVYNEQFF.

The genes are TRBV6-6 and TRBJ1-6, with D uncertain. CDR3 size: 16 residues. V was pared by 3 bases and J by 0 bases, with 9 bases between. In germline, CDR1 is MNHNY, CDR2 SVGAGI (reference sequence). The DNA for the CDR3 is TGTGCCAGCAGTTATCCAAAAAGCTCCTATAATTCACCCCTCCACTTT. Translation: CASSYPKSSYNSPLHF.

The rearrangement joins TRBV6-2 or TRBV6-3 to TRBJ2-7, with unresolved D. This CDR3 spans 18 amino acids. Germline CDR1 MNHEY, CDR2 SVGEGT. V was cut by 2 bases and J by 0 bases, with 20 bases left in between. The DNA for the CDR3 is TGTGCCAGCAGTTACGGGCCCCAGGATACCGAAAACTCCTACGAGCAGTACTTC. Amino acids: CASSYGPQDTENSYEQYF.

This clonotype was found many times. The chain joins TRBV7-2 to TRBJ2-3, with 11 bases fitting TRBD2. This CDR3 has 16 residues. Germline-derived CDR1 and CDR2 are SGHTA and FQGNSA. V was clipped by 4 bases and J by 2 bases; unmatched bases: 5. The chain's CDR3 is CASSSGTSGLTDTQYF. DNA of the CDR3: TGTGCCAGCAGCTCCGGGACTAGCGGACTCACAGATACGCAGTATTTT.

This chain joins TRBV19 and TRBJ2-1, with 10 positions matching TRBD2. Germline V CDR1 and CDR2: LNHDA, SQIVND (reference sequence). The junction had 6 bases not matched to a gene; V was cut back by 10 bases and J by 9 bases. This CDR3 is 12 amino acids long. DNA of the CDR3: TGTGCCACTAGCGGGAGTATCGGTGAGCAGTTCTTC. Translated: CATSGSIGEQFF.

The V call is TRBV19, the J call TRBJ1-5, with TRBD1 identical over 7 bases. The V gene's germline CDR1 is LNHDA and CDR2 SQIVND (reference sequence). The CDR3 runs 15 residues. The ends lost 3 bases at V and 4 bases at J; junction bases unmatched: 6. The CDR3 loop reads CASSIRTGMNQPQHF. DNA of the CDR3: TGTGCCAGTAGTATTCGGACAGGTATGAATCAGCCCCAGCATTTT.

DNA of the CDR3: TGTGCCAGCAGGCTGGGAGGACCTAGGGACGAGCAGTACTTC. Its protein is CASRLGGPRDEQYF. V and J are TRBV6-5 and TRBJ2-7, with a possible D match to TRBD2 (6 bases). The CDR3 consists of 14 residues. Germline CDR1 and CDR2: MNHEY and SVGAGI. V was shortened by 6 bases and J by 5 bases, with 17 bases between the two germline ends.

This clonotype was seen more than once but under ten times. The chain carries TRBV6-1 and TRBJ1-1, with 10 bases fitting TRBD1. The CDR3 loop spans 16 amino acids. The J segment lost 7 bases and the V segment lost 6 bases, leaving 14 bases of the junction unmatched. Germline CDR1 is MNHNS and CDR2 is SASEGT. The CDR3 reads CASRNTGTGAGFEAFF. The CDR3 bases are TGTGCCAGCAGAAACACCGGGACAGGGGCCGGATTTGAAGCTTTCTTT.

The V and J genes are TRBV7-2 and TRBJ2-1; D is undetermined. The germline gives CDR1 SGHTA, CDR2 FQGNSA. This CDR3 comprises 13 residues. Trimming stripped 2 bases from V and 8 bases from J, with 10 bases between. CDR3 loop: CASSLWVLHEQFF. The DNA of the CDR3 is TGTGCCAGCAGCTTATGGGTTTTGCATGAGCAGTTCTTC.

The sample holds a few counts of this clonotype. The rearrangement uses TRBV19 and TRBJ2-5, with a tentative D call TRBD1 (6 bases). Deletions cut 5 bases from V and 1 base from J, with 11 bases between. The CDR3 is 14 amino acids. Germline V gene data show CDR1 as LNHDA and CDR2 as SQIVND (reference sequence). Here the CDR3 DNA reads TGTGCCAGTAGTGTCCAGGGGAGCCAAGAGACCCAGTACTTC. Its translation: CASSVQGSQETQYF.

A note on this clonotype: Lacking the conserved final phenylalanine or tryptophan, this CDR3 likely reflects a read error. The rearrangement joins TRBV7-4 to TRBJ2-7, with 10 positions matching TRBD2. The CDR3 is 15 residues long. Germline V gene lookup returns CDR1 SGHVT and CDR2 SQSDAQ. V lost 1 base and J lost 4; bases outside the gene matches: 4. CDR3 sequence: CASSLVLAGDYEQYY. CDR3 sequence (DNA): TGTGCCAGCAGCTTAGTGCTAGCGGGGGATTACGAGCAGTACTAC.

This clonotype came up a few times. The chain uses TRBV20-1 and TRBJ1-5; D possibly corresponds to TRBD1 (5 bases). The V and J ends lost 3 bases and 0 bases respectively, with 12 bases between them. Germline CDR1 is DFQATT and CDR2 is SNEGSKA (reference sequence). This CDR3 region has 15 residues. CDR3 residues: CSASGTDYSNQPQHF. For the CDR3, the DNA is TGCAGTGCTAGTGGGACCGATTATAGCAATCAGCCCCAGCATTTT.

This clonotype occurred once. The rearrangement links TRBV6-8 to TRBJ2-7; 8 bases are a match to TRBD2. CDR3 length: 16 residues. J gave up 6 bases and V 6 bases, and 16 bases lay outside the gene matches. Germline V gene data show CDR1 as MNHGY and CDR2 as SAAAGT. CDR3 amino acids: CASRRWESGSGSEQYF. The CDR3, as DNA: TGTGCCAGCAGGAGGTGGGAGAGCGGGAGTGGGAGCGAGCAGTACTTC.

J is TRBJ1-5 and V is TRBV20-1; D gene uncertain. V was pared by 0 bases and J by 3 bases, with 15 bases between. Germline V gene sequence: CDR1 DFQATT, CDR2 SNEGSKA (reference sequence). CDR3 length: 16 amino acids. In nucleotides, the CDR3 is TGCAGTGCTAGAGACCGGGCTGAGGACCTCAATCAGCCCCAGCATTTT. Encoded protein: CSARDRAEDLNQPQHF.

The V and J genes are TRBV7-8 and TRBJ1-4; D ambiguous. The CDR3 is 14 amino acids. Looked up from germline, CDR1 is SGHVS and CDR2 is FQNEAQ. The ends were cut back, 3 bases at V and 8 bases at J, with 13 bases in the middle. For the CDR3, the DNA is TGTGCCAGCAGCTTTATACGAACGGGGGAAAAACTGTTTTTT. This translates into CASSFIRTGEKLFF.

This clonotype was recorded a few times. This chain uses TRBV6-2 or TRBV6-3 with TRBJ1-1; 8 bases fit TRBD1. The length of the CDR3 is 13 residues. Germline CDR1 is MNHEY and CDR2 is SVGEGT. The V and J ends lost 7 bases and 5 bases, in that order; junction bases with no gene match: 6. The CDR3 coding sequence is TGTGCCAGCAACTTCAACAGGGGGACTGAAGCTTTCTTT. This encodes CASNFNRGTEAFF.

The sample holds a few counts of this clonotype. V is TRBV7-2 and J is TRBJ2-5; 7 nucleotides line up with TRBD1. Germline V CDR1 and CDR2: SGHTA, FQGNSA. The CDR3 length is 14 residues. V lost 5 bases, J lost 4 bases, and 7 bases stayed unmatched. CDR3 DNA: TGTGCCAGCAGCACCAGCAGGGGGAGAGAGACCCAGTACTTC. Its protein product is CASSTSRGRETQYF.

This clonotype has ten or more counts. This sequence joins TRBV7-2 and TRBJ1-4; no clear D. V lost 4 bases and J 8 bases, leaving 11 bases between the germline ends. The CDR3 covers 13 residues. Germline values: CDR1 SGHTA, CDR2 FQGNSA. As DNA, the CDR3 is TGTGCCAGCAGCTCTACGAGGATGGAAAAACTGTTTTTT. It translates to CASSSTRMEKLFF.

There are a few counts of this clonotype. The V and J genes are TRBV7-2 and TRBJ2-7, with TRBD1 matching over 7 bases. The ends lost 0 bases at V and 13 bases at J; junction bases unmatched: 18. Per the germline V gene, CDR1 is SGHTA and CDR2 is FQGNSA. CDR3 length: 16 amino acids. The CDR3 loop reads CASSLASTGYRASSYF. CDR3 DNA: TGTGCCAGCAGCTTAGCTTCGACAGGGTACCGAGCATCTAGCTACTTC.

The chain is built from TRBV28 and TRBJ1-4; a weak D match, TRBD1 (6 bases). Trimming removed 8 bases at V and 4 bases at J, with 11 bases between. This CDR3 spans 13 amino acids. The germline CDR1 and CDR2 sequences are MDHEN and SYDVKM. CDR3 region: CASSGAVNEKLFF. The DNA of the CDR3 is TGTGCCAGCTCAGGGGCGGTTAATGAAAAACTGTTTTTT.

The genes are TRBV6-1 and TRBJ2-1; tentatively, D is TRBD1 or TRBD2 (7 bases each). V lost 6 bases and J 5 bases, leaving 17 bases between the germline ends. This CDR3 region has 15 residues. Germline loops: CDR1 MNHNS, CDR2 SASEGT. The CDR3 reads CASRLAGGVDNEQFF. The CDR3 DNA sequence: TGTGCCAGCAGATTGGCAGGGGGGGTGGACAATGAGCAGTTCTTC.

The chain couples TRBV12-3 or TRBV12-4 to TRBJ2-3, with D possibly being TRBD1 or TRBD2 (6 bases each). With 8 bases removed from V and 0 bases from J, the gap between germline ends came to 12 bases. The CDR3 has 14 amino acids. CDR3: CASSTGASTDTQYF. Written as DNA, the CDR3 is TGTGCCAGCTCAACGGGGGCTAGCACAGATACGCAGTATTTT.

The chain couples TRBV29-1 to TRBJ1-1; D not certain. The CDR3 has 11 amino acids. Germline V lookup: CDR1 SQVTM, CDR2 ANQGSEA. This CDR3 reads CSFGWNTEAFF. CDR3 DNA sequence: TGCAGTTTTGGGTGGAACACTGAAGCTTTCTTT.

The rearrangement uses TRBV24-1 and TRBJ2-5; tentatively, D is TRBD1 (6 bases). CDR1 and CDR2 from the germline V gene are KGHDR and SFDVKD. The CDR3 totals 14 residues. V was cut by 4 bases and J by 3 bases, with 11 bases left in between. CDR3 DNA: TGTGCCACCAGTGACCCCCCAGGGGAAGAGACCCAGTACTTC. Amino acid sequence: CATSDPPGEETQYF.

The chain employs TRBV2 and TRBJ2-7, with D perhaps matching TRBD1 (5 bases). Germline V gives CDR1 SNHLY, CDR2 FYNNEI. The CDR3 contains 18 residues. Trimming shortened V by 2 bases and J by 2 bases, and 22 bases separated the two germline ends. DNA of the CDR3: TGTGCCAGCAGTGAACAAGGGGTCAACCGCCTTTATCCCTACGAGCAGTACTTC. As protein: CASSEQGVNRLYPYEQYF.

The CDR3 nucleotides read TGTGCCAGCAGCAACCGGGACTACCTAAATGAGCAGTTCTTC. Translating it yields CASSNRDYLNEQFF. This chain links TRBV7-8 with TRBJ2-1, with 7 positions matching TRBD2. V lost 5 bases and J lost 7; bases outside the gene matches: 8. This CDR3 spans 14 amino acids. The germline V gene encodes CDR1 SGHVS and CDR2 FQNEAQ.

This chain joins TRBV20-1 and TRBJ1-1, with D possibly TRBD1 on 5 matching bases. V was pared by 0 bases and J by 5 bases, with 13 bases between. CDR3 length equals 14 residues. Germline V gene lookup returns CDR1 DFQATT and CDR2 SNEGSKA (reference sequence). The CDR3 loop is CSARDPVGGTEAFF. The CDR3 DNA sequence: TGCAGTGCTAGAGATCCAGTTGGGGGTACTGAAGCTTTCTTT.

The chain links TRBV19 to TRBJ1-1; no definite D call. The CDR3 contains 16 residues. V was shortened by 5 bases and J by 3 bases, with 19 bases between the two germline ends. CDR1 LNHDA and CDR2 SQIVND come from the germline V gene (reference sequence). CDR3 sequence reads: CASSSRGSSWYTEAFF. As DNA, the CDR3 is TGTGCCAGTAGTTCCCGTGGGAGCTCGTGGTACACTGAAGCTTTCTTT.

In its sample, this clonotype was seen a few times. J is TRBJ1-5 and V is TRBV19, with 9 positions matching TRBD1. V dropped 3 bases and J dropped 3; count of bases not matched to a gene: 6. This CDR3 region has 16 residues. The germline CDR1 and CDR2 sequences are LNHDA and SQIVND (reference sequence). CDR3 protein: CASSIDGTGHNQPQHF. The CDR3 DNA sequence: TGTGCCAGTAGTATTGACGGGACAGGGCACAATCAGCCCCAGCATTTT.

This clonotype has ten or more counts. The gene calls are TRBV7-9 and TRBJ2-5, with D unclear. The V end lost 11 bases, the J end lost 1 base, and 11 bases lay between the germline ends. The CDR3 runs to 12 residues. Per germline, CDR1 SEHNR and CDR2 FQNEAQ (reference sequence). The CDR3 loop reads CAGGRTQETQYF. The CDR3 DNA reads TGTGCCGGCGGTCGGACCCAAGAGACCCAGTACTTC.

This chain uses TRBV7-9 with TRBJ2-7, with 10 bases matching TRBD2. The CDR3 covers 11 residues. After removal of 2 bases from V and 13 bases from J, the junction contained 2 bases not matched to a gene. In germline, CDR1 is SEHNR, CDR2 FQNEAQ (reference sequence). The chain's CDR3 is CASSLTSGIYF. In nucleotides, the CDR3 is TGTGCCAGCAGCTTAACTAGCGGGATATACTTC.

This clonotype occurred a few times. The chain recombines TRBV12-3 or TRBV12-4 with TRBJ1-2, with a tentative D call TRBD1 (5 bases). Trimming removed 0 bases from V and 7 bases from J, with 9 bases in between. The CDR3 has 13 residues. CDR3 residues: CASSLASGGGYTF. The CDR3 DNA sequence: TGTGCCAGCAGTTTAGCGAGCGGGGGTGGCTACACCTTC.